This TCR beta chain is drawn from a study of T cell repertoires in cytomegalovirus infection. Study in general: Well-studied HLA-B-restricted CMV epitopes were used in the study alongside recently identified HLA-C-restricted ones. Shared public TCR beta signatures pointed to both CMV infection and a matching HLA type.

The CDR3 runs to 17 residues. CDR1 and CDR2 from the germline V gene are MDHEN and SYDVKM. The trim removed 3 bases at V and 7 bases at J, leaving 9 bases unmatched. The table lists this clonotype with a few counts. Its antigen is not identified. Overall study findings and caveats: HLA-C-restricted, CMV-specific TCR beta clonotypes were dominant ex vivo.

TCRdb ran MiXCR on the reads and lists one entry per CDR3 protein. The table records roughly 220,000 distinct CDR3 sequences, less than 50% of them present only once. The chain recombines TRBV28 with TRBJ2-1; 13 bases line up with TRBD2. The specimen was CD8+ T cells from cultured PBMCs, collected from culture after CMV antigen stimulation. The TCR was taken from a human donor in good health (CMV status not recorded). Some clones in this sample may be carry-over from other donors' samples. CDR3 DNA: TGTGCCAGCAGTTTTAGTGGGGGACTAGCGGGATATAATGAGCAGTTCTTC. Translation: CASSFSGGLAGYNEQFF. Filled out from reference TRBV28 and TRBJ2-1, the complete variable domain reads DVKVTQSSRYLVKRTGEKVFLECVQDMDHENMFWYRQDPGLGLRLIYFSYDVKMKEKGDIPEGYSVSREKKERFSLILESASTNQTSMYLCASSFSGGLAGYNEQFFGPGTRLTVL.